A selection of T cell receptor beta chains follows, all from one sample in a study of OX40 agonist ivuxolimab in advanced cancers. The protocol was immunoSEQ multiplex PCR, while the TCRdb copy is restricted to in-frame clones and leaves out a portion. The table has some 64,000 clones, 82% seen once. The source was CD4+ or CD8+ T cells sorted from blood, collected in a trial of the OX40 agonist ivuxolimab. The origin of the receptors is an adult with an advanced solid tumor such as melanoma, head and neck, liver or kidney cancer. Both conserved end residues are part of each CDR3. Size values are once, few and many counts, or a class for expanded clones, and some rows have none.

j_gene,v_gene,abundance,CDR3aa
TRBJ2-7,TRBV5-5,-,CASSLLGGGYEQYF
TRBJ2-6,TRBV5-1,-,CASSLGTLASGANVLTF
TRBJ2-7,TRBV29-1,-,CSARTGAYEQYF
TRBJ2-3,TRBV18,once,CASSPAVYSTDTQYF
TRBJ2-7,TRBV5-4,-,CASSAGTNYEQYF
TRBJ2-7,TRBV5-4,-,CASSFGTDSYEQYF
TRBJ1-2,TRBV18,-,CASSPSAGGGGYGYTF
TRBJ2-7,TRBV10-1,few,CASSRGTGNSYEQYF
TRBJ2-7,TRBV9,-,CASSVGFWDRNIDEQYF
TRBJ2-1,TRBV15,-,CATSKGEGRFGYNEQFF
TRBJ2-1,TRBV27,-,CATSCYGRRECGEQFF
TRBJ1-2,TRBV28,-,CASSIETVNYGYTF
TRBJ1-2,TRBV4-1,-,CASSQDGWGRGGYTF
TRBJ1-2,TRBV30,-,CAWESGTGGAGGYTF
TRBJ2-5,TRBV9,-,CASSVDVSGAQETQYF
TRBJ2-7,TRBV7-8,-,CASSGTGYGLAGSYEQYF
TRBJ2-7,TRBV6-6,-,CATGYEQYF
TRBJ2-5,TRBV30,-,CAWSVVRGLETQYF
TRBJ2-6,TRBV29-1,few,CSVETSGANVLTF
TRBJ2-1,TRBV5-1,-,CASSLLAGVNEQFF
TRBJ1-1,TRBV2,once,CASLLGAGTEAFF
TRBJ1-6,TRBV2,-,CASRGTVDNSPLHF
TRBJ1-1,TRBV29-1,few,CSVLENTEAFF
TRBJ2-1,TRBV10-3,-,CAISIQRDHNEQFF
TRBJ2-1,TRBV5-4,-,CASSSTFEQFF
TRBJ1-4,TRBV7-2,-,CASSLSTGRGEKLFF
TRBJ1-1,TRBV5-1,few,CASSLGDRGLNTEAFF
TRBJ2-5,TRBV7-9,few,CASSLAEARVGTQYF
TRBJ1-1,TRBV10-3,-,CATRAPGARAEAFF